This TCR beta chain was profiled in a study of cytomegalovirus exposure and HLA in healthy donors. The CDR3 spans 12 residues. Germline V lookup: CDR1 GTSNPN, CDR2 SVGIG (reference sequence). Trimming removed 2 bases from V and 2 bases from J, with 4 bases in between. PCR used 60 Vbeta primers and 13 Jbeta primers. Original processing notes: An analysis performed later counted about 80 million unique TCR beta chains (roughly 9.9 million of them shared). Clones were sequenced by immunoSEQ multiplex PCR, and TCRdb holds only the in-frame ones, with some missing. The V and J calls and clone size come from that table; D and trimming were worked out from the DNA. Among about 100,000 clones, roughly 75% were seen once, and the ten largest hold about 4.5%.

V gene TRBV30 combines with J gene TRBJ1-5, with unresolved D. The receptor was derived from a woman younger than 30 in good health and CMV-seropositive. The material sequenced was PBMCs. The CDR3 nucleotides read TGTGCCTGGAGTTCGGGCAATCAGCCCCAGCATTTT. Translation: CAWSSGNQPQHF. The full variable domain, its missing parts supplied by reference TRBV30 and TRBJ1-5, is SQTIHQWPATLVQPVGSPLSLECTVEGTSNPNLYWYRQAAGRGLQLLFYSVGIGQISSEVPQNLSASRPQDRQFILSSKKLLLSDSGFYLCAWSSGNQPQHFGDGTRLSIL.